The 19 T cell receptor beta chains given below trace back to one sample, sequenced in a study of blood T cell repertoires in COVID-19. Data came from immunoSEQ multiplex PCR; TCRdb stores just in-frame clones and leaves some out. The repertoire holds approximately 300,000 clones, 70% to 90% seen once, with roughly 6.7% in the top ten. Specimen: peripheral blood. All receptors derive from a man aged 18 to 29 who had recovered from COVID-19.

The chain carries TRBV5-1 and TRBJ2-4, with TRBD1 matching over 10 bases. The V gene end was trimmed by 0 bases and the J gene end by 0 bases; junction bases not matched to a gene: 3. Germline CDR1 is SGHRS and CDR2 is YFSETQ. This CDR3 is 17 amino acids long. CDR3 coding DNA: TGCGCCAGCAGCTTGGGAGGGACAGGGGTAGCCAAAAACATTCAGTACTTC. This codes for CASSLGGTGVAKNIQYF.

The V and J genes are TRBV4-2 and TRBJ2-1; 8 bases fit TRBD2. The CDR3 is 15 amino acids. Losses at the gene ends were 5 bases for V and 4 bases for J; bases not matched to a gene: 7. Looked up from germline, CDR1 is LGHNA and CDR2 is YNFKEQ. CDR3 in DNA: TGTGCCAGCAGCATCGGGAGGGCCGGTTACAATGAGCAGTTCTTC. Residues: CASSIGRAGYNEQFF.

The chain combines TRBV3-1 (or the pseudogene TRBV3-2) with TRBJ1-5, with TRBD1 matching over 7 bases. Germline V gives CDR1 LGHDT, CDR2 YNNKEL (reference sequence). The CDR3 consists of 17 residues. Trimming took 2 bases from V and 2 from J; bases not matched to a gene: 9. CDR3 region: CASSQHVGQAGNQPQHF. The CDR3 DNA is TGTGCCAGCAGCCAACACGTCGGACAGGCTGGCAATCAGCCCCAGCATTTT.

V gene TRBV4-1 combines with J gene TRBJ2-1; D might be TRBD1 (8 bases). This CDR3 region has 17 residues. Trimming cost V 4 bases and J 2 bases, with 18 bases left between them. Germline V gives CDR1 MGHRA, CDR2 YSYEKL. CDR3 DNA: TGCGCCAGCAGCCCAGTTTACAGGGGGGGAACCTACAATGAGCAGTTCTTC. This sequence encodes CASSPVYRGGTYNEQFF.

The V call is TRBV6-6, the J call TRBJ2-2, with D possibly matching TRBD2 (6 bases). Trimming took off 2 bases at V and 8 bases at J, with 12 bases between the two ends. Germline V lookup: CDR1 MNHNY, CDR2 SVGAGI (reference sequence). This CDR3 is built from 14 residues. In DNA, the CDR3 is TGTGCCAGCAGTTACCGGGACTCCGTAGGGGAGCTGTTTTTT. This codes for CASSYRDSVGELFF.

This clone was recorded only once. CDR3: CSAATGAGYEQYF. CDR3 coding DNA: TGCAGCGCGGCAACAGGGGCGGGCTACGAGCAGTACTTC. This chain joins TRBV29-1 and TRBJ2-7, with 7 bases aligning to TRBD1. The CDR3 loop spans 13 amino acids. Germline-derived CDR1 and CDR2 are SQVTM and ANQGSEA. Trimming removed 7 bases from V and 3 bases from J; junction bases left unmatched: 9.

The chain joins TRBV5-1 to TRBJ2-7, with D possibly matching TRBD2 (5 bases). The CDR3 contains 16 residues. Germline CDR1 is SGHRS and CDR2 is YFSETQ. V was cut by 0 bases and J by 6 bases, with 19 bases left in between. Here the CDR3 reads CASSLVAGVKDGEQYF. The CDR3, as DNA: TGCGCCAGCAGCTTGGTGGCCGGGGTCAAAGATGGCGAGCAGTACTTC.

The chain links TRBV7-9 to TRBJ2-6; 8 bases fit TRBD1. Trimming removed 6 bases from V and 0 bases from J; junction bases left unmatched: 7. Germline CDR1 and CDR2: SEHNR and FQNEAQ (reference sequence). CDR3 length: 17 amino acids. The CDR3 nucleotides read TGTGCCAGCAGGCTCGGGACAGGTGACTCTGGGGCCAACGTCCTGACTTTC. Its protein product is CASRLGTGDSGANVLTF. Looking up the rest from reference TRBV7-9 and TRBJ2-6 gives the full variable domain: DTGVSQNPRHKITKRGQNVTFRCDPISEHNRLYWYRQTLGQGPEFLTYFQNEAQLEKSRLLSDRFSAERPKGSFSTLEIQRTEQGDSAMYLCASRLGTGDSGANVLTFGAGSRLTVL.

The rearrangement joins TRBV6-5 to TRBJ2-6, with TRBD1 matching over 7 bases. CDR1 MNHEY and CDR2 SVGAGI come from the germline V gene. The CDR3 has 15 amino acids. With 5 bases clipped from V and 2 bases from J, the junction kept 3 bases outside the gene matches. The CDR3 nucleotides read TGTGCCAGCAGTATCCAGGGGGCTGGGGCCAACGTCCTGACTTTC. Its protein product is CASSIQGAGANVLTF.

This sequence joins TRBV7-9 and TRBJ2-1, with D unresolved. With 5 bases removed from V and 5 bases from J, the gap between germline ends came to 7 bases. There are 12 residues in the CDR3. CDR1 and CDR2 (germline): SEHNR, FQNEAQ (reference sequence). The CDR3 loop is CASSPRDNEQFF. The DNA of the CDR3 is TGTGCCAGCAGCCCCCGGGACAATGAGCAGTTCTTC. Supplemented by reference TRBV7-9 and TRBJ2-1, the full variable domain reads DTGVSQNPRHKITKRGQNVTFRCDPISEHNRLYWYRQTLGQGPEFLTYFQNEAQLEKSRLLSDRFSAERPKGSFSTLEIQRTEQGDSAMYLCASSPRDNEQFFGPGTRLTVL.

Points on this clone: Other nucleotide sequences in the sample specify the same CDR3. In nucleotides, the CDR3 is TGTGCCAGCTCCCCTGACAGAGACTATGGCTACACCTTC. It encodes CASSPDRDYGYTF. The chain uses TRBV18 and TRBJ1-2; TRBD1 might be the D (5 bases). Trimming took off 6 bases at V and 3 bases at J, with 11 bases between the two ends. Germline CDR1 and CDR2: KGHSH and LQKENI. The CDR3 totals 13 residues.

This rearrangement joins TRBV29-1 to TRBJ2-1; the match to TRBD2 covers 7 bases. The V and J ends lost 3 bases and 3 bases, in that order; junction bases with no gene match: 2. CDR1 is SQVTM, CDR2 ANQGSEA, per germline. The length of the CDR3 is 13 residues. The DNA of the CDR3 is TGCAGCGTTGACCTAGCGGACTACAATGAGCAGTTCTTC. Translated, it gives CSVDLADYNEQFF.

The chain joins TRBV29-1 to TRBJ2-3, with 11 bases identical to TRBD1. The V gene's germline CDR1 is SQVTM and CDR2 ANQGSEA. Trimming at V came to 7 bases and at J to 0 bases, leaving 3 bases not matched to a gene. The CDR3 totals 14 residues. As DNA, the CDR3 is TGCAGCGGGGGACAGGGGGAGAGCACAGATACGCAGTATTTT. This codes for CSGGQGESTDTQYF.

The sample holds one count of this clone. V usage is TRBV5-1 and J usage is TRBJ1-3; no reliable D call. CDR1 and CDR2 (germline): SGHRS, YFSETQ. The CDR3 sequence is 15 residues long. V dropped 4 bases and J dropped 0 bases, with 11 bases sitting between them. The CDR3 is CASSTDTISGNTIYF. CDR3 bases: TGCGCCAGCAGCACCGACACAATCTCTGGAAACACCATATATTTT.

This sequence joins TRBV6-5 and TRBJ2-3; 8 bases match TRBD2. The length of the CDR3 is 16 residues. The germline V gene encodes CDR1 MNHEY and CDR2 SVGAGI. With 2 bases clipped from V and 4 bases from J, the junction kept 8 bases outside the gene matches. The CDR3 DNA sequence: TGTGCCAGCAGTTACCTAGGACTAGCAGAGGCAGATACGCAGTATTTT. This sequence encodes CASSYLGLAEADTQYF.

V gene TRBV4-3 combines with J gene TRBJ2-7; maybe TRBD1 (5 bases). V dropped 0 bases and J dropped 3 bases, with 12 bases sitting between them. The CDR3 totals 15 residues. In germline, CDR1 is LGHNA, CDR2 YSLEER. The CDR3 here is CASSQDQGNHYEQYF. DNA for the CDR3: TGCGCCAGCAGCCAAGATCAGGGTAATCACTACGAGCAGTACTTC.

The chain joins TRBV19 to TRBJ2-3; TRBD2 matches 9 bases. This CDR3 has 18 amino acids. V was clipped by 6 bases and J by 4 bases; unmatched bases: 17. Germline CDR1 reads LNHDA; CDR2 reads SQIVND (reference sequence). This chain's CDR3 is CASSITSLAGWAADTQYF. In DNA, the CDR3 is TGTGCCAGTAGCATTACTTCGCTAGCGGGGTGGGCTGCAGATACGCAGTATTTT.

The chain has TRBV30 and TRBJ2-3, with 9 bases aligning to TRBD2. The CDR3 length is 16 residues. J was trimmed by 5 bases and V by 2 bases; bases with no gene match: 11. The germline V gene has CDR1 GTSNPN and CDR2 SVGIG (reference sequence). The CDR3 sequence: CAWSPPMVAGVDTQYF. CDR3 nucleotides: TGTGCCTGGAGTCCCCCTATGGTAGCGGGAGTAGATACGCAGTATTTT.

The chain employs TRBV3-1 (or the pseudogene TRBV3-2) and TRBJ2-7, with a tentative D call TRBD2 (5 bases). The germline gives CDR1 LGHDT, CDR2 YNNKEL (reference sequence). Deletions cut 2 bases from V and 3 bases from J, with 11 bases between. The CDR3 loop spans 14 amino acids. CDR3 in amino acids: CASSQREDGYEQYF. The DNA of the CDR3 is TGTGCCAGCAGCCAACGGGAAGATGGCTACGAGCAGTACTTC.